What follows are 12 T cell receptor beta chains derived from one specimen sequenced in a study of cytomegalovirus exposure and HLA in healthy donors. Assay used: immunoSEQ multiplex PCR; TCRdb lists only in-frame clones, some missing. The sample consists of approximately 120,000 clones, 85% to 90% of them appearing once. The specimen sequenced was PBMCs. The origin of the receptors is a woman aged 18 to 35 in good health and CMV-seronegative.

The chain recombines TRBV5-8 with TRBJ1-5; D may be TRBD1 (6 bases). Between the trimmed V and J ends, which lost 4 bases and 2 bases, there was a span of 16 bases. The germline gives CDR1 SGHTS, CDR2 YDEGEE. The CDR3 contains 16 residues. The CDR3 coding sequence is TGTGCCAGCAGCGAAGGACAGTTAATCGGCAATCAGCCCCAGCATTTT. The encoded protein is CASSEGQLIGNQPQHF.

CDR3 protein: CASSLVFFGTGHTDTQYF. In nucleotides, the CDR3 is TGTGCCAGCAGCTTAGTATTTTTTGGGACAGGGCACACAGATACGCAGTATTTT. The chain is built from TRBV7-8 and TRBJ2-3; 9 bases match TRBD1. This CDR3 contains 18 residues. The germline V gene has CDR1 SGHVS and CDR2 FQNEAQ. The V gene end was trimmed by 1 base and the J gene end by 2 bases; junction bases not matched to a gene: 10.

The genes are TRBV19 and TRBJ1-5; D possibly corresponds to TRBD1 (5 bases). This CDR3 has 16 residues. Trimming left V 1 base short and J 0 bases short, with 10 bases between. CDR1 LNHDA and CDR2 SQIVND come from the germline V gene (reference sequence). CDR3 DNA sequence: TGTGCCAGTAGTATAGTAACGGGGGGTAGCAATCAGCCCCAGCATTTT. The encoded protein is CASSIVTGGSNQPQHF.

The chain carries TRBV6-1 and TRBJ1-5, with D possibly being TRBD1 (6 bases). The CDR3 loop spans 13 amino acids. Trimming took 8 bases from V and 7 from J, leaving 15 bases between them. Per the germline V gene, CDR1 is MNHNS and CDR2 is SASEGT. The CDR3 bases are TGTGCCAGCTTGGGCAGGGACACCCAGCCCCAGCATTTT. It specifies CASLGRDTQPQHF.

V and J are TRBV29-1 and TRBJ1-4, with D possibly being TRBD1 (5 bases). The V gene's germline CDR1 is SQVTM and CDR2 ANQGSEA. The CDR3 sequence is 13 residues long. Trimming removed 5 bases from V and 7 bases from J, with 14 bases in between. CDR3 nucleotides: TGCAGCGTTTCAACCGGGGGTGGTGAAAAACTGTTTTTT. Amino acid sequence: CSVSTGGGEKLFF.

The chain is built from TRBV10-3 and TRBJ1-1; 7 bases agree with TRBD1. The CDR3 runs 14 residues. Looked up from germline, CDR1 is ENHRY and CDR2 is SYGVKD. Trimming at V came to 0 bases and at J to 4 bases, leaving 2 bases not matched to a gene. Here the CDR3 reads CAISESSGGTEAFF. DNA of the CDR3: TGTGCCATCAGTGAGTCGTCAGGGGGCACTGAAGCTTTCTTT.

Details on this clone: The sample holds other DNA sequences that translate to the same CDR3. The V call is TRBV19, the J call TRBJ1-1, with TRBD1 matching over 7 bases. CDR1 is LNHDA, CDR2 SQIVND, per germline (reference sequence). V shed 3 bases and J 2 bases; nucleotides not matched to a gene: 3. The CDR3 loop spans 14 amino acids. The DNA for the CDR3 is TGTGCCAGTAGTATCGGGACAGTCAACACTGAAGCTTTCTTT. Its translation: CASSIGTVNTEAFF.

The chain couples TRBV10-3 to TRBJ2-5; TRBD1 is a possible D gene (5 bases). The V gene's germline CDR1 is ENHRY and CDR2 SYGVKD. The V gene lost 6 bases and the J gene lost 5 bases, with 22 bases spanning the gap. The CDR3 covers 16 residues. The CDR3 is CAISSTGQGSKETQYF. CDR3 DNA sequence: TGTGCCATCAGCTCTACAGGCCAGGGAAGCAAGGAGACCCAGTACTTC.

A single count supports this clone. The chain links TRBV6-1 to TRBJ2-7; 9 bases fit TRBD1. CDR1 MNHNS and CDR2 SASEGT come from the germline V gene. Germline trimming cut 4 bases from V and 2 bases from J; bases unmatched to any gene: 3. This CDR3 has 14 residues. The CDR3 DNA is TGTGCCAGCAGTGGTGGGACAGGGCCCTACGAGCAGTACTTC. Amino acids: CASSGGTGPYEQYF.

V usage is TRBV6-1 and J usage is TRBJ1-1; the D gene is possibly TRBD1 (6 bases). Per the germline V gene, CDR1 is MNHNS and CDR2 is SASEGT. The ends were cut back, 6 bases at V and 7 bases at J, with 15 bases in the middle. The CDR3 sequence is 13 residues long. The CDR3 loop is CASRGTGQSEAFF. The CDR3 DNA sequence: TGTGCCAGCAGGGGAACGGGACAAAGTGAAGCTTTCTTT.

The genes are TRBV18 and TRBJ2-2, with 8 bases matching TRBD1. The trim removed 4 bases at V and 1 base at J, leaving 2 bases unmatched. The germline V gene has CDR1 KGHSH and CDR2 LQKENI. This CDR3 region has 15 residues. The CDR3 region has the DNA TGTGCCAGCTCACTAGGGACAGGGAACACCGGGGAGCTGTTTTTT. Its protein product is CASSLGTGNTGELFF.

The chain uses TRBV5-4 and TRBJ2-3; 10 nucleotides line up with TRBD2. Looked up from germline, CDR1 is SGHNT and CDR2 is YYREEE (reference sequence). The CDR3 spans 17 residues. J was trimmed by 2 bases and V by 0 bases; bases with no gene match: 6. CDR3 amino acids: CASSLVRLAGDTDTQYF. DNA for the CDR3: TGTGCCAGCAGCTTGGTTCGCCTAGCGGGGGACACAGATACGCAGTATTTT.